The clone carrying this TCR beta chain was recorded at least ten times. The data belong to a study of T cells in Graves' hyperthyroidism and ophthalmopathy. What was amplified from RNA transcripts were TCR beta CDR3 regions. TCR CDR3 regions were first amplified by RT-PCR with HTBI primers. Each CDR3 protein gets one entry after TCRdb re-called the multiplex PCR reads with MiXCR. The data contain around 520,000 distinct CDR3 sequences, less than 25% of them singletons. This CDR3 has 15 amino acids. V dropped 6 bases and J dropped 6 bases, with 17 bases sitting between them. Sequencing used blood. The rearrangement joins TRBV12-3 or TRBV12-4 to TRBJ2-2; maybe TRBD1 (5 bases). The origin of this receptor is a woman in her 30s with Graves' ophthalmopathy. The CDR3: CASRGMQGGPGELFF. The DNA of the CDR3 is TGTGCCAGCAGGGGGATGCAGGGTGGACCCGGGGAGCTGTTTTTT.